This T cell receptor (beta chain) stems from a study of T cell responses to AZD1222 COVID-19 vaccine. Overall study results and limits: Among those given AZD1222, only 6 or 7 were seropositive at baseline. Clonal diversity was possibly underestimated; the donors were predominantly white British and more often female. The study reported that nearly half of spike-specific TCRs target unmutated variant regions. Repertoires were obtained solely post-peak T cell response.

A remark on this clone: What it binds is not known.

With V trimmed by 7 bases and J by 7 bases, 15 bases remained unmatched. Germline V CDR1 and CDR2: SQVTM, ANQGSEA. This CDR3 spans 14 amino acids. Produced via immunoSEQ multiplex PCR; TCRdb's table is partial and in-frame only. Of 90,000 to 120,000 clones detected, about nine tenths appear once; the ten largest clones hold about 6.6%. The sequencing used peripheral blood, collected 28 days after the second AZD1222 dose. The chain recombines TRBV29-1 with TRBJ1-2, with 7 bases aligning to TRBD1. This sequence was found in an adult who received the AZD1222 COVID-19 vaccine. The CDR3 DNA sequence: TGCAGCGCCGGGGACAGCCCTTTGACGGCTGGCTACACCTTC. This codes for CSAGDSPLTAGYTF. The whole variable domain, filled in from reference TRBV29-1 and TRBJ1-2, reads SAVISQKPSRDICQRGTSLTIQCQVDSQVTMMFWYRQQPGQSLTLIATANQGSEATYESGFVIDKFPISRPNLTFSTLTVSNMSPEDSSIYLCSAGDSPLTAGYTFGSGTRLTVV.